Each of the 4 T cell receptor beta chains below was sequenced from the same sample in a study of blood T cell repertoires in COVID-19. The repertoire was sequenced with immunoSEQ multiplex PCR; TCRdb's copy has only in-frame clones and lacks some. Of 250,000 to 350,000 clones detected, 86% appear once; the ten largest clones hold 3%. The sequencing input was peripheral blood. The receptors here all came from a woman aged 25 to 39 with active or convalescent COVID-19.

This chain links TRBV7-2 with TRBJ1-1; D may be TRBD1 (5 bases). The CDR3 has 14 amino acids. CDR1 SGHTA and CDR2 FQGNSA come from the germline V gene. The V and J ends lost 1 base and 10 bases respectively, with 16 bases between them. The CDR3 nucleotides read TGTGCCAGCAGCTTAGATCCCCTCGGGGGTGGAGCTTTCTTT. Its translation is CASSLDPLGGGAFF.

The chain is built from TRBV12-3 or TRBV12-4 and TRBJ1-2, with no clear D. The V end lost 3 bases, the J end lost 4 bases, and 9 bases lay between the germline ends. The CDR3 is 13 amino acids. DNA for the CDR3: TGTGCCAGCAGTTTCACAGCCGTCTATGGCTACACCTTC. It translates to CASSFTAVYGYTF.

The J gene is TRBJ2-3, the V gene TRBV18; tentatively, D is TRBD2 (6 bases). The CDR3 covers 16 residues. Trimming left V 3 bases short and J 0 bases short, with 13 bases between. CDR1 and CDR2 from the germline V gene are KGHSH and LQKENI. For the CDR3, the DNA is TGTGCCAGCTCACCGAGGGACGGGACTAGCACAGATACGCAGTATTTT. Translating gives CASSPRDGTSTDTQYF.

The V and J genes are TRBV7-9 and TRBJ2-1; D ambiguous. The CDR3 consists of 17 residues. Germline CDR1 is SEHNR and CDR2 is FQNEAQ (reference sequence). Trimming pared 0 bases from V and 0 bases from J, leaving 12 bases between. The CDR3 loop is CASSLAGDPRSYNEQFF. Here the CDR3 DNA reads TGTGCCAGCAGCTTAGCTGGAGACCCCCGCTCCTACAATGAGCAGTTCTTC.